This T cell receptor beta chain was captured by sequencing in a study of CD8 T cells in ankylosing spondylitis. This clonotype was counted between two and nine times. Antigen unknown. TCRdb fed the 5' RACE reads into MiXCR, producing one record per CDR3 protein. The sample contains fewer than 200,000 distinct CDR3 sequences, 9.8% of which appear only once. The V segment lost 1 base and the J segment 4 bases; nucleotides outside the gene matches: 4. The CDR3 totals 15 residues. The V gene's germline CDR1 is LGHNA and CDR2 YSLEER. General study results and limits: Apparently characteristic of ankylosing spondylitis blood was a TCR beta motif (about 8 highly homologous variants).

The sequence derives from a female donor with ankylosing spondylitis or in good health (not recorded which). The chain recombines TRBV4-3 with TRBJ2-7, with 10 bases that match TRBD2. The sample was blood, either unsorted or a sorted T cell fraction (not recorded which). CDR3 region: CASSQVLAGVYEQYF. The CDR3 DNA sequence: TGCGCCAGCAGCCAAGTGCTAGCGGGAGTGTACGAGCAGTACTTC.